What follows are 29 T cell receptor beta chains derived from one specimen sequenced in a study of read filtering for tumor transcriptome and immune sequencing (dated by TCRdb to 2018 to 2020). TCRdb records Illumina HiSeq 4000 as the sequencer. TCR libraries were built from approximately 0.4 ug RNA with the Immunoverse kit, using molecular barcoded adaptors covering alpha/delta and beta/gamma chains. TCRdb reanalyzed the raw reads on its own, using fastp at Q25 for trimming and MiXCR for clone calling, and kept in-frame beta chains. Rows are combined by CDR3 protein, so each entry shows the most common genes and DNA. Present in this sample are 42,000 or so distinct CDR3 sequences, under 15% of which were seen just once. 30% of the sample goes to the ten largest clones. The sequenced sample consisted of a population of CD138-negative cells sorted from bone marrow. Read against the paper, the sample's cell subset or site label means: bone marrow mononuclear cells depleted of CD138+ plasma/myeloma cells by negative magnetic selection. Receptors were obtained from a donor aged 40 or over with multiple myeloma.

This clonotype was recorded at least ten times. The chain carries TRBV20-1 and TRBJ2-7; D uncertain. Germline V gene sequence: CDR1 DFQATT, CDR2 SNEGSKA (reference sequence). Deletions cut 0 bases from V and 1 base from J, with 10 bases between. The CDR3 covers 14 residues. This CDR3 reads CSARDLQLSYEQYF. DNA of the CDR3: TGCAGTGCTAGAGATTTACAGTTGTCCTACGAGCAGTACTTC.

This clonotype was recorded at least ten times. This rearrangement joins TRBV6-5 to TRBJ2-3; 8 bases are a match to TRBD1. V dropped 6 bases and J dropped 4; count of bases not matched to a gene: 12. The CDR3 loop spans 16 amino acids. The germline V gene encodes CDR1 MNHEY and CDR2 SVGAGI. In nucleotides, the CDR3 is TGTGCCAGCAGCCGTGGGGCGGACAGGGCAGCAGATACGCAGTATTTT. Its translation: CASSRGADRAADTQYF.

This clonotype occurred many times. V is TRBV3-1 and J is TRBJ2-3, with TRBD2 matching over 8 bases. Germline V gene lookup returns CDR1 LGHDT and CDR2 YNNKEL (reference sequence). V lost 4 bases, J lost 0 bases, and 0 bases stayed unmatched. The CDR3 extends over 14 amino acids. CDR3 residues: CASSPSGSTDTQYF. DNA for the CDR3: TGTGCCAGCAGCCCTAGCGGGAGCACAGATACGCAGTATTTT.

With respect to this clonotype: Being one base from a much bigger clone, this may be a read error. The CDR3 is CASSLGLNQPQHF. In DNA form, the CDR3 reads TGTGCCAGTAGTCTGGGATTAAATCAGCCCCAGCATTTT. The chain uses TRBV19 and TRBJ1-5, with D uncertain. V was trimmed by 5 bases and J by 4 bases, leaving 9 bases between them. CDR3 length equals 13 residues. In germline, CDR1 is LNHDA, CDR2 SQIVND (reference sequence).

The table lists this clonotype with many counts. V usage is TRBV7-9 and J usage is TRBJ2-3; the match to TRBD2 covers 8 bases. The CDR3 spans 14 residues. Germline CDR1 is SEHNR and CDR2 is FQNEAQ (reference sequence). J was trimmed by 5 bases and V by 5 bases; bases with no gene match: 6. For the CDR3, the DNA is TGTGCCAGCAGCCCACATCTAGCGGGAGATACGCAGTATTTT. Translating it yields CASSPHLAGDTQYF. The variable domain in full, with the rest retrieved from reference TRBV7-9 and TRBJ2-3, is DTGVSQNPRHKITKRGQNVTFRCDPISEHNRLYWYRQTLGQGPEFLTYFQNEAQLEKSRLLSDRFSAERPKGSFSTLEIQRTEQGDSAMYLCASSPHLAGDTQYFGPGTRLTVL.

This clonotype was detected ten times or more. The chain carries TRBV20-1 and TRBJ2-5, with TRBD2 as a possible D gene (7 bases). Germline assignment: CDR1 DFQATT and CDR2 SNEGSKA (reference sequence). This CDR3 is 13 amino acids long. Trimming removed 6 bases from V and 5 bases from J, with 16 bases in between. This chain's CDR3 is CSAPREGGETQYF. CDR3 sequence (DNA): TGCAGTGCGCCGAGGGAGGGGGGGGAGACCCAGTACTTC.

This clonotype has at least ten counts. The V gene is TRBV20-1, the J gene TRBJ2-2; no clear D gene. V lost 1 base to trimming and J lost 6 bases, with 15 bases between them. Germline V CDR1 and CDR2: DFQATT, SNEGSKA (reference sequence). CDR3 length: 15 residues. Written as DNA, the CDR3 is TGCAGTGCTAGAGTATCGGATGGTGGGGCCGGGGAGCTGTTTTTT. Protein sequence: CSARVSDGGAGELFF.

Of note for this clonotype: This sequence may be a read error, since a much larger clone differs from it by one base. Since no conserved phenylalanine or tryptophan closes the CDR3, a read error is the likely cause. The genes are TRBV9 and TRBJ2-1, with a tentative D call TRBD2 (5 bases). The V gene's germline CDR1 is SGDLS and CDR2 YYNGEE. Trimming took 0 bases from V and 6 from J, leaving 10 bases between them. This CDR3 contains 14 residues. The CDR3 reads CASSVAREGNEQFS. The CDR3 DNA sequence: TGTGCCAGCAGCGTAGCTCGGGAAGGCAATGAGCAGTTCTCC.

This clonotype has at least ten counts. V gene TRBV7-6 combines with J gene TRBJ2-7, with TRBD2 matching 9 bases. V shed 2 bases and J 6 bases; nucleotides not matched to a gene: 5. The CDR3 contains 14 residues. The germline V gene has CDR1 SGHVS and CDR2 FNYEAQ. The CDR3 bases are TGTGCCAGCAGCTTAAATCGAGCGGGAGGCGAGCAGTACTTC. The encoded protein is CASSLNRAGGEQYF.

This clonotype occurred many times. This chain's CDR3 is CASSPLTGASTGELFF. The CDR3 DNA reads TGTGCCAGCAGCCCTCTGACAGGGGCGAGCACCGGGGAGCTGTTTTTT. This sequence joins TRBV28 and TRBJ2-2, with 8 positions matching TRBD1. Germline V gives CDR1 MDHEN, CDR2 SYDVKM. The CDR3 runs 16 residues. Trimming took 6 bases from V and 4 from J; bases not matched to a gene: 10. Variable domain in full (rest from reference TRBV28 and TRBJ2-2): DVKVTQSSRYLVKRTGEKVFLECVQDMDHENMFWYRQDPGLGLRLIYFSYDVKMKEKGDIPEGYSVSREKKERFSLILESASTNQTSMYLCASSPLTGASTGELFFGEGSRLTVL.

The chain joins TRBV7-2 to TRBJ2-5, with 8 bases that match TRBD1. This CDR3 is built from 15 residues. Trimming cost V 2 bases and J 7 bases; bases outside gene matches: 9. The germline V gene encodes CDR1 SGHTA and CDR2 FQGNSA. The CDR3: CASSLTTGGMGTQYF. In DNA, the CDR3 is TGTGCCAGCAGCTTAACTACAGGGGGAATGGGGACCCAGTACTTC.

This chain joins TRBV11-2 and TRBJ2-7, with 11 bases identical to TRBD2. Germline V lookup: CDR1 SGHAT, CDR2 FQNNGV. The J segment lost 4 bases and the V segment lost 5 bases, leaving 7 bases of the junction unmatched. The CDR3 extends over 15 amino acids. Here the CDR3 reads CASSATSGSLYEQYF. As DNA, the CDR3 is TGTGCCAGCAGCGCCACTAGCGGGAGTTTGTACGAGCAGTACTTC.

This clonotype was detected ten times or more. The chain uses TRBV20-1 and TRBJ2-3; 7 bases match TRBD2. Trimming took 5 bases from V and 2 from J; bases not matched to a gene: 7. Germline V lookup: CDR1 DFQATT, CDR2 SNEGSKA (reference sequence). The CDR3 has 14 amino acids. The DNA of the CDR3 is TGCAGTGCTCTTGGGACTACCTCCACAGATACGCAGTATTTT. This translates into CSALGTTSTDTQYF.

This clonotype has a handful of counts. A read error is possible here, since a much larger clone lies one base away. This sequence joins TRBV29-1 and TRBJ1-3; D remains unclear. Between the trimmed V and J ends, which lost 5 bases and 4 bases, there was a span of 9 bases. The CDR3 extends over 12 amino acids. The V gene's germline CDR1 is SQVTM and CDR2 ANQGSEA. The CDR3 DNA sequence: TGCAGCGTTACGGGCGAAGGAAACACCATATATTTT. It yields the protein CSVTGEGNTIYF.

With regard to this clonotype: Because it lacks the conserved phenylalanine or tryptophan at the end, this CDR3 is likely a read error. Because the CDR3's place on the DNA is in doubt, the DNA is left out and the CDR3 is given as listed by TCRdb. This chain joins TRBV12-3 or TRBV12-4 and TRBJ2-1; the D call TRBD1 from the table was never checked on the DNA. The CDR3 is 14 amino acids long, termini counted. The CDR3 reads CASSFGTGYNEQIS.

This clonotype occurred many times. The V call is TRBV5-5, the J call TRBJ1-1; 10 bases map to TRBD1. The V gene end was trimmed by 5 bases and the J gene end by 0 bases; junction bases not matched to a gene: 10. This CDR3 comprises 17 residues. The germline CDR1 and CDR2 sequences are SGHKS and YYEKEE (reference sequence). CDR3 protein: CASSSLWTGGVNTEAFF. The CDR3 nucleotides read TGTGCCAGCAGTTCATTATGGACAGGGGGGGTGAACACTGAAGCTTTCTTT.

This clonotype was counted many times. The chain employs TRBV20-1 and TRBJ2-7; either TRBD1 or TRBD2 may fit D (5 bases each). Germline loops: CDR1 DFQATT, CDR2 SNEGSKA (reference sequence). The CDR3 consists of 14 residues. Trimming took 6 bases from V and 2 from J, leaving 17 bases between them. CDR3 DNA sequence: TGCAGTGCAACCAGAGGGGCCGGGGCCTACGAGCAGTACTTC. It yields the protein CSATRGAGAYEQYF.

This clonotype rates as large. This sequence joins TRBV19 and TRBJ1-5, with TRBD1 matching over 10 bases. There are 16 residues in the CDR3. V was clipped by 3 bases and J by 3 bases; unmatched bases: 5. Germline CDR1 reads LNHDA; CDR2 reads SQIVND (reference sequence). The chain's CDR3 is CASSIRDRGYNQPQHF. The CDR3 DNA sequence: TGTGCCAGTAGTATTAGGGACAGGGGATACAATCAGCCCCAGCATTTT.

Of note for this clonotype: It may be a read error: a sequence one base away is much more abundant. The V gene is TRBV20-1, the J gene TRBJ2-7, with no clear D. The V and J ends lost 3 bases and 2 bases respectively, with 8 bases between them. The CDR3 consists of 12 residues. From germline, CDR1 is DFQATT and CDR2 SNEGSKA (reference sequence). In DNA form, the CDR3 reads TGCAGTGCTAGTTTCGGTCCCTACGAGCAGTACTTC. It translates to CSASFGPYEQYF.

This clonotype was detected many times. The genes are TRBV20-1 and TRBJ2-5, with D tentatively TRBD2 (5 bases). CDR3 size: 11 residues. In germline, CDR1 is DFQATT, CDR2 SNEGSKA (reference sequence). V lost 3 bases and J lost 5, with 7 bases in between. The CDR3 sequence is CSASGEETQYF. The CDR3 region has the DNA TGCAGTGCTAGCGGGGAGGAGACCCAGTACTTC.

V usage is TRBV5-1 and J usage is TRBJ2-5, with a tentative D call TRBD1 (7 bases). The germline V and J ends were trimmed by 4 bases and 4 bases, with 23 bases remaining between them. Germline V gives CDR1 SGHRS, CDR2 YFSETQ. The CDR3 has 17 amino acids. CDR3 bases: TGCGCCAGCAGCGTGGGACAGCGGGTCGTGTGGGCAGAGACCCAGTACTTC. As protein: CASSVGQRVVWAETQYF.

Ten or more counts support this clonotype. The chain recombines TRBV5-1 with TRBJ1-1; TRBD1 might be the D (6 bases). The V gene's germline CDR1 is SGHRS and CDR2 YFSETQ. The V and J ends lost 0 bases and 0 bases respectively, with 12 bases between them. CDR3 length: 16 amino acids. The CDR3 nucleotides read TGCGCCAGCAGCTTGGCGGCAGGGGCGATGAACACTGAAGCTTTCTTT. Amino acid sequence: CASSLAAGAMNTEAFF.

This clonotype was recorded at least ten times. The CDR3 bases are TGCAGCGCCGGGCACGGCGGGAGGGCCGTGAACGAGCAGTACTTC. Translating gives CSAGHGGRAVNEQYF. V is TRBV29-1 and J is TRBJ2-7, with TRBD2 matching over 9 bases. J was trimmed by 5 bases and V by 7 bases; bases with no gene match: 15. CDR3 length equals 15 residues. Germline V lookup: CDR1 SQVTM, CDR2 ANQGSEA.

This clonotype came up many times. The rearrangement joins TRBV7-6 to TRBJ1-1; 9 nucleotides match TRBD1. The CDR3 sequence is 14 residues long. Germline CDR1 reads SGHVS; CDR2 reads FNYEAQ. V was clipped by 4 bases and J by 5 bases; unmatched bases: 5. The chain's CDR3 is CASSSTGGYTEAFF. CDR3 DNA sequence: TGTGCCAGCAGCTCGACAGGGGGATATACTGAAGCTTTCTTT.

This clonotype has ten or more counts. The rearrangement joins TRBV3-1 to TRBJ1-1, with D uncertain. CDR3 size: 15 residues. V lost 1 base, J lost 4 bases, and 13 bases lay in between. In germline, CDR1 is LGHDT, CDR2 YNNKEL (reference sequence). The CDR3 is CASSQAFQRGTEAFF. As DNA, the CDR3 is TGTGCCAGCAGCCAAGCCTTTCAGCGTGGCACTGAAGCTTTCTTT.

The sample holds many counts of this clonotype. This chain uses TRBV7-6 with TRBJ2-1; tentative D call: TRBD2 (6 bases). This CDR3 region has 14 residues. Trimming pared 4 bases from V and 9 bases from J, leaving 16 bases between. Germline V gives CDR1 SGHVS, CDR2 FNYEAQ. CDR3 residues: CASSSGPSAVEQFF. The CDR3 DNA reads as TGTGCCAGCAGCTCTGGGCCTAGCGCCGTTGAGCAGTTCTTC.

This clonotype occurred a few times. The chain carries TRBV4-2 and TRBJ2-7; 10 bases fit TRBD2. V trimming: 3 bases; J trimming: 3 bases; junction bases outside the gene matches: 8. This CDR3 contains 16 residues. The germline V gene encodes CDR1 LGHNA and CDR2 YNFKEQ. The CDR3 DNA reads as TGTGCCAGCAGCCAGGTTACTAGCGGGAAGGACTACGAGCAGTACTTC. Protein: CASSQVTSGKDYEQYF.

Regarding this clonotype: One end of the junction varies from germline; a read error may be responsible. The chain uses TRBV27 and TRBJ2-7; a weak D match, TRBD2 (6 bases). In germline, CDR1 is MNHEY, CDR2 SMNVEV (reference sequence). This CDR3 spans 15 amino acids. CDR3 sequence reads: CASRSTGLLSDEPYF. Here the CDR3 DNA reads TGTGCCAGCAGATCAACGGGACTTTTGTCCGACGAGCCGTACTTC.

This clonotype was seen many times. The J gene is TRBJ2-1, the V gene TRBV29-1, with D possibly matching TRBD2 (6 bases). Trimming removed 4 bases from V and 3 bases from J, with 10 bases in between. CDR1 SQVTM and CDR2 ANQGSEA come from the germline V gene. The CDR3 extends over 13 amino acids. Here the CDR3 DNA reads TGCAGCGTTGTGTGGCGGGACTACAATGAGCAGTTCTTC. Protein: CSVVWRDYNEQFF.